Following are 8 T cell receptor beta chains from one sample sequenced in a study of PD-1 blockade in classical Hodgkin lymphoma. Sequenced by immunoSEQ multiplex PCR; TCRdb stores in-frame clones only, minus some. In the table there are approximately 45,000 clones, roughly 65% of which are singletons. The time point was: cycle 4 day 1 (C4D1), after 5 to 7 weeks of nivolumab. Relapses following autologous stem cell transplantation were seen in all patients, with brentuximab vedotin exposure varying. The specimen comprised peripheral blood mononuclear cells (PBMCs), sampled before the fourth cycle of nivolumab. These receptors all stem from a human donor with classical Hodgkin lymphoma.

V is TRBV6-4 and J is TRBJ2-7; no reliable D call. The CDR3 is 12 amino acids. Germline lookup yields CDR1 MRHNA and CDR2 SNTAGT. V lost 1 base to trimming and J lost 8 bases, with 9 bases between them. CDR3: CASSDWLYQQYF. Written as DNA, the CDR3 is TGTGCCAGCAGTGACTGGTTGTATCAGCAGTACTTC.

The CDR3 here is CASSLGTGASGELFF. The CDR3 nucleotides read TGTGCCAGCAGCTTAGGGACAGGGGCCTCCGGGGAGCTGTTTTTT. V and J are TRBV11-3 and TRBJ2-2; the match to TRBD1 covers 9 bases. The CDR3 runs to 15 residues. Germline CDR1 is SGHNT and CDR2 is YENEEA. V lost 1 base, J lost 6 bases, and 3 bases stayed unmatched. The full variable domain, completed using reference TRBV11-3 and TRBJ2-2, is EAGVVQSPRYKIIEKKQPVAFWCNPISGHNTLYWYLQNLGQGPELLIRYENEEAVDDSQLPKDRFSAERLKGVDSTLKIQPAELGDSAVYLCASSLGTGASGELFFGEGSRLTVL.

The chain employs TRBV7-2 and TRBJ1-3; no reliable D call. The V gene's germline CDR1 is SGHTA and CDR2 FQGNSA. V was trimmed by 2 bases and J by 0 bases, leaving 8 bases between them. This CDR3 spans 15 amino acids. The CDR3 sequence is CASSLRPNSGNTIYF. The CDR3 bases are TGTGCCAGCAGCTTAAGACCCAACTCTGGAAACACCATATATTTT.

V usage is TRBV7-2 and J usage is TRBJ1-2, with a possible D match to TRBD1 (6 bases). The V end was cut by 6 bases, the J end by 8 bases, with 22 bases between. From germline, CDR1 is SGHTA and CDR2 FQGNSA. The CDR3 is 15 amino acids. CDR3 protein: CASSYTDRRPIGYTF. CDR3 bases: TGTGCCAGCAGTTACACAGACAGGAGGCCGATAGGCTACACCTTC.

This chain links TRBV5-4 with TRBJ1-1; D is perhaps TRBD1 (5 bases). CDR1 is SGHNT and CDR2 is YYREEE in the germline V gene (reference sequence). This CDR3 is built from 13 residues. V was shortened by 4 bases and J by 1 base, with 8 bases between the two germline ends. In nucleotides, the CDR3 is TGTGCCAGCAGCCAGCAGGGGAACACTGAAGCTTTCTTT. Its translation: CASSQQGNTEAFF.

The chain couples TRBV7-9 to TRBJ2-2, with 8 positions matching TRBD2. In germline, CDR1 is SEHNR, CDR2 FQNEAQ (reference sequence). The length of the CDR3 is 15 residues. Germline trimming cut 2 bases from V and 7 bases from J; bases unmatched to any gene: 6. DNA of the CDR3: TGTGCCAGCAGCTTAAGGGCAGCGGGAGACGGGGAGCTGTTTTTT. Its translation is CASSLRAAGDGELFF.

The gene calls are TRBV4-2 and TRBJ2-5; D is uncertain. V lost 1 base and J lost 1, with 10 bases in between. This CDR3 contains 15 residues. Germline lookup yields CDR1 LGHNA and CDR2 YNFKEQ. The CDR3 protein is CASSQVDDTQETQYF. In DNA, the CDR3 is TGTGCCAGCAGCCAAGTGGACGACACCCAAGAGACCCAGTACTTC.

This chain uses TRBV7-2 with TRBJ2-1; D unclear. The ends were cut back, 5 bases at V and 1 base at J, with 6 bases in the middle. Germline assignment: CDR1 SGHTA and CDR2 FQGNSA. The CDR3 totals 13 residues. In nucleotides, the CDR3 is TGTGCCAGCAGCCTAAGTTCCTACAATGAGCAGTTCTTC. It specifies CASSLSSYNEQFF.